The TCR beta chain under discussion was sequenced for a study of T cells in localized non-small cell lung cancer. Findings of the study overall: Researchers found a median about 53 of the top 100 tumor clones in adjacent lung.

Data came from immunoSEQ multiplex PCR; TCRdb stores just in-frame clones and leaves some out. The data show nearly 25,000 clones, with more than 85% seen just once and around 2.5% held by the top ten. In this sample, this clone turned up once. Its specificity is unknown. CDR3 size: 13 residues. The V end was cut by 3 bases, the J end by 4 bases, with 10 bases between. Germline V gives CDR1 SEHNR, CDR2 FQNEAQ (reference sequence). The sample consisted of peripheral blood, taken before any cancer treatment. This clonotype was sampled from a woman aged 40-69 years with stage I lung adenocarcinoma. The chain combines TRBV7-9 with TRBJ2-7; D perhaps matches TRBD2 (6 bases). CDR3 DNA: TGTGCCAGCAGCTTCCCGGGGGAGTACGAGCAGTACTTC. It encodes CASSFPGEYEQYF.